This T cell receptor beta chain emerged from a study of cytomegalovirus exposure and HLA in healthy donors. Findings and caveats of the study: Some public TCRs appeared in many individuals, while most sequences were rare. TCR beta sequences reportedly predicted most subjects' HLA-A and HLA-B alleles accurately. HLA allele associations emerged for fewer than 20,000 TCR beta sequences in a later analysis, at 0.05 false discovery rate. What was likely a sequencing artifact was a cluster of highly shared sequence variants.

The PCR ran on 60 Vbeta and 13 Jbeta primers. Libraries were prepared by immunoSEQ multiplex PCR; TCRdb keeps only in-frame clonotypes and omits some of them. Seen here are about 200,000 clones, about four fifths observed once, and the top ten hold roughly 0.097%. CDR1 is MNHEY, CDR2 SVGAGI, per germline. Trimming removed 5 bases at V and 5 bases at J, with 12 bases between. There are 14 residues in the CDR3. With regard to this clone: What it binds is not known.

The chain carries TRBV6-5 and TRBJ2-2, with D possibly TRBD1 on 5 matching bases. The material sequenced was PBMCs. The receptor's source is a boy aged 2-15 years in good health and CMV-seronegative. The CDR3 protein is CASSATDSTGELFF. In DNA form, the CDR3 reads TGTGCCAGCAGTGCAACCGACAGTACCGGGGAGCTGTTTTTT.